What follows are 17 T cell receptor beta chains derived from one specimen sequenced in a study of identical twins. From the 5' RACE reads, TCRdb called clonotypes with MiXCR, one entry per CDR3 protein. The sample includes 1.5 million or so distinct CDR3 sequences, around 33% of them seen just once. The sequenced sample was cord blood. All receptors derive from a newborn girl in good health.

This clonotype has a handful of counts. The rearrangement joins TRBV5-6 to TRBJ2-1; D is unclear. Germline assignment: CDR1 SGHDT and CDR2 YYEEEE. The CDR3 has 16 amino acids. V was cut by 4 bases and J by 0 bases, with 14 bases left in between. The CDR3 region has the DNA TGTGCCAGCAGCCCCCGCCCGGCGGTCTCCTACAATGAGCAGTTCTTC. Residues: CASSPRPAVSYNEQFF.

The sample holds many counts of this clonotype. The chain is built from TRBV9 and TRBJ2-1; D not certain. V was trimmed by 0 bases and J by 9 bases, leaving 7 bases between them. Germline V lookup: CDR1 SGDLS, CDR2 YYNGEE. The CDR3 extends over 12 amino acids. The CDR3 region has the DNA TGTGCCAGCAGCGTAGTCCCCATTGAGCAGTTCTTC. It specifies CASSVVPIEQFF.

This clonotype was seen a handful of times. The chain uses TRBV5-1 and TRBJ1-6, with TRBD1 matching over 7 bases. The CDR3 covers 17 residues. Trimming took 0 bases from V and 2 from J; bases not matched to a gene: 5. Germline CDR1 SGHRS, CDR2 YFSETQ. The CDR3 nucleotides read TGCGCCAGCAGCTTGGTACGAGGGGGCACCTATAATTCACCCCTCCACTTT. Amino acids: CASSLVRGGTYNSPLHF.

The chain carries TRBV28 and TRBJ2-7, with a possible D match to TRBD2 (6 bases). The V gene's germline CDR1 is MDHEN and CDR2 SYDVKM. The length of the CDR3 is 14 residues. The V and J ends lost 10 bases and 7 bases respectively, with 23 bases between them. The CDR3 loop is CATKLAATYNEQYF. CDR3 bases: TGTGCCACCAAATTAGCGGCTACCTACAATGAGCAGTACTTC.

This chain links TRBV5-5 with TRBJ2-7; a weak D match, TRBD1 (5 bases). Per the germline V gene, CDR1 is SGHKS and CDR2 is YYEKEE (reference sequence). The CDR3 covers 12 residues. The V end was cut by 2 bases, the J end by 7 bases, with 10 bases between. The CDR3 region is CASSFGRQEQYF. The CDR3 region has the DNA TGTGCCAGCAGCTTTGGGCGACAGGAGCAGTACTTC.

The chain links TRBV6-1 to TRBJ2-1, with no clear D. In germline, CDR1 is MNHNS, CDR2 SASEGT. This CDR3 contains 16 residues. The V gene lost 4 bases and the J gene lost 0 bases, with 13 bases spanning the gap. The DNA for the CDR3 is TGTGCCAGCAGTGCCCCCGTCCCGTCCTCCTACAATGAGCAGTTCTTC. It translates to CASSAPVPSSYNEQFF.

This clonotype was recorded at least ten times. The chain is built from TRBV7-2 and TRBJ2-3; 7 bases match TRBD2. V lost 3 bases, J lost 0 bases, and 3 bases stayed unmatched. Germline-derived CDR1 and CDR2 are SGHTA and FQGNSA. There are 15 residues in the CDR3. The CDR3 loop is CASSLDSGSTDTQYF. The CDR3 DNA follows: TGTGCCAGCAGCTTGGATAGCGGGAGCACAGATACGCAGTATTTT.

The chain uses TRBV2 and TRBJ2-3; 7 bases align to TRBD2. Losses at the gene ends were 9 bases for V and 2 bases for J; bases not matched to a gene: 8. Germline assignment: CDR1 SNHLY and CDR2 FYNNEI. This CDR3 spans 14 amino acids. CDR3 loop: CARGVAGTTDTQYF. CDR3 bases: TGTGCCAGGGGAGTAGCGGGCACCACAGATACGCAGTATTTT.

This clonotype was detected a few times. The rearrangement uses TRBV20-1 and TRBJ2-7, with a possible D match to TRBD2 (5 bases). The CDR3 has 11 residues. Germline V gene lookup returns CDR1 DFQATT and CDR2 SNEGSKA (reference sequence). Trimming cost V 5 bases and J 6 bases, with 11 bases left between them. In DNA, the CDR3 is TGCAGTGCTGCCGTAGCGCCCGAGCAGTACTTC. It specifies CSAAVAPEQYF.

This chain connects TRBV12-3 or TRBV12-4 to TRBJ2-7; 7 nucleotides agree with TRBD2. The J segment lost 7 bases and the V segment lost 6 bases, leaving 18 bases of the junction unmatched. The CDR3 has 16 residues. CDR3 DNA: TGTGCCAGCAGCCCTCCAGAGCGGGAAACGGACAATGAGCAGTACTTC. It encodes CASSPPERETDNEQYF.

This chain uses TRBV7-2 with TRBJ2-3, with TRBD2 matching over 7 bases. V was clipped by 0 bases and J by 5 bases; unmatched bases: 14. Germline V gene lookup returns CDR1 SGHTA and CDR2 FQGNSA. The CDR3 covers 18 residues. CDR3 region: CASSLARSGTTTGDTQYF. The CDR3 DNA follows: TGTGCCAGCAGCTTAGCCCGATCTGGGACTACCACTGGAGATACGCAGTATTTT.

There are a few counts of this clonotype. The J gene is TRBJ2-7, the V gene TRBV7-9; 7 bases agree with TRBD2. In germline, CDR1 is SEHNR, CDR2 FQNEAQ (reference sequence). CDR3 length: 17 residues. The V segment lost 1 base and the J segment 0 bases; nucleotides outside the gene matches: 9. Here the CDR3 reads CASSLGGGDHSSYEQYF. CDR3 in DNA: TGTGCCAGCAGCTTAGGTGGGGGGGATCATTCCTCCTACGAGCAGTACTTC.

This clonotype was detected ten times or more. This chain's CDR3 is CAITPRLAGGTDTQYF. Written as DNA, the CDR3 is TGTGCCATCACCCCCCGACTAGCGGGGGGCACAGATACGCAGTATTTT. This chain uses TRBV10-3 with TRBJ2-3; 12 bases align to TRBD2. This CDR3 is 16 amino acids long. From germline, CDR1 is ENHRY and CDR2 SYGVKD. After removal of 7 bases from V and 1 base from J, the junction contained 6 bases not matched to a gene.

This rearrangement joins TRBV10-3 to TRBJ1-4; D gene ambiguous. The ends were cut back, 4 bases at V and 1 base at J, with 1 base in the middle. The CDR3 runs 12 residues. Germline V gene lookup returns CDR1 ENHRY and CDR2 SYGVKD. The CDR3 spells CAISGTNEKLFF. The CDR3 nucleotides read TGTGCCATCAGTGGAACTAATGAAAAACTGTTTTTT.

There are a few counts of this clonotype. The CDR3 bases are TGTGCCAGCAGTGAATTCCCGGGGGGGGCCCTTTTCACAGATACGCAGTATTTT. Its protein product is CASSEFPGGALFTDTQYF. The rearrangement links TRBV2 to TRBJ2-3; TRBD2 matches 8 bases. Germline lookup yields CDR1 SNHLY and CDR2 FYNNEI. With V trimmed by 2 bases and J by 2 bases, 12 bases remained unmatched. CDR3 length: 18 amino acids. Full variable domain (remainder filled in from reference TRBV2 and TRBJ2-3): EPEVTQTPSHQVTQMGQEVILRCVPISNHLYFYWYRQILGQKVEFLVSFYNNEISEKSEIFDDQFSVERPDGSNFTLKIRSTKLEDSAMYFCASSEFPGGALFTDTQYFGPGTRLTVL.

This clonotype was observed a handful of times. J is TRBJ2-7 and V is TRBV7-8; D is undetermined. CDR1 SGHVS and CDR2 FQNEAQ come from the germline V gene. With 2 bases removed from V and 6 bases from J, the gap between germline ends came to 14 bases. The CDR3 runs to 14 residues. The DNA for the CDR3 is TGTGCCAGCAGCTTATTTGTAGGTGGGTCCGAGCAGTACTTC. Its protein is CASSLFVGGSEQYF. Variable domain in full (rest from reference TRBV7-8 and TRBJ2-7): GAGVSQSPRYKVAKRGQDVALRCDPISGHVSLFWYQQALGQGPEFLTYFQNEAQLDKSGLPSDRFFAERPEGSVSTLKIQRTQQEDSAVYLCASSLFVGGSEQYFGPGTRLTVT.

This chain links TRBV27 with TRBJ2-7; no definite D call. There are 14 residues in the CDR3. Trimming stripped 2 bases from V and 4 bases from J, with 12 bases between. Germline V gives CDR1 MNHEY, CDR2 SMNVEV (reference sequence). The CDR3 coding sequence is TGTGCCAGCAGTTTAAAACCTAGGCGGTACGAGCAGTACTTC. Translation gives CASSLKPRRYEQYF.